This T cell receptor beta chain was sequenced for a study of T cells in Graves' hyperthyroidism and ophthalmopathy. For Graves' hyperthyroidism to be stable, ophthalmopathy could not progress within 18 months. Cells are PBMCs isolated from 9 to 10 ml of fresh blood. This clonotype was recorded at least ten times. What it recognizes is unknown. Amplification of TCR beta CDR3 regions used RNA as the template. Researchers ran a first-round RT-PCR on the TCR CDR3 using the HTBI primer set. TCRdb ran MiXCR on the multiplex PCR reads and lists one entry per CDR3 protein. The sample comprises 550,000 to 800,000 distinct CDR3 sequences, 16% of which are singletons, and about 8.4% rests with the top ten. Overall study findings and caveats: Most expanded thyroid clonotypes above 0.001 also appeared in blood.

V was clipped by 2 bases and J by 0 bases; unmatched bases: 3. The CDR3 is 14 amino acids. CDR1 and CDR2 from the germline V gene are DFQATT and SNEGSKA (reference sequence). This receptor was identified in a man aged 18 to 35 with Graves' hyperthyroidism. The chain is built from TRBV20-1 and TRBJ2-7; 8 bases match TRBD2. Sequencing input: blood. Here the CDR3 DNA reads TGCAGTGCTAGAAGGGCGGGAGGCTCCTACGAGCAGTACTTC. It codes for CSARRAGGSYEQYF.